This T cell receptor (beta chain) was recovered during a study of blood T cells in healthy people across ages. Per germline, CDR1 SGHTA and CDR2 FQGNSA. The V end lost 4 bases, the J end lost 6 bases, and 10 bases lay between the germline ends. The CDR3 is 13 residues long. Using a J-beta primer mix together with a sample-barcoded 5' primer, a second PCR was run for roughly 6 to 12 cycles. TCRdb itself ran the 5' RACE reads through MiXCR, one entry per CDR3 protein. The table has 1.4 million or so distinct CDR3 sequences, about 42% seen once. This clonotype has a handful of counts. This TCR was recovered from a woman under 30 in good health. The specimen was blood. The gene calls are TRBV7-2 and TRBJ1-5, with a tentative D call TRBD1 (5 bases). CDR3 amino acids: CASSWDVSQPQHF. The CDR3 DNA sequence: TGTGCCAGCAGCTGGGACGTATCTCAGCCCCAGCATTTT.